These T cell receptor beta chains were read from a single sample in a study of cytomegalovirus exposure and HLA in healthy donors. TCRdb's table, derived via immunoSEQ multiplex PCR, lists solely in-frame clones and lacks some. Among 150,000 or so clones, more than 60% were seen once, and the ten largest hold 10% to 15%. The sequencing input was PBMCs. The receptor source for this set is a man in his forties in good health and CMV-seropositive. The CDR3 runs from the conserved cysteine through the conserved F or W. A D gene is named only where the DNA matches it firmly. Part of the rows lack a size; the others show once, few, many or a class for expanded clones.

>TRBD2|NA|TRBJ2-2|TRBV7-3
CASSPSGRGNTGELFF
TGTGCCAGCAGCCCTAGCGGGAGGGGAAACACCGGGGAGCTGTTTTTT
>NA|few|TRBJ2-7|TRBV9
CASSVGDYYYEQYF
TGTGCCAGCAGCGTAGGAGACTATTACTACGAGCAGTACTTC
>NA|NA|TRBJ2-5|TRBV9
CASSAVQELGTQYF
TGTGCCAGCAGCGCTGTACAGGAGTTAGGGACCCAGTACTTC
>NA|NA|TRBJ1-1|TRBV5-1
CASSWGGRGATEAFF
TGCGCCAGCAGCTGGGGGGGCCGGGGCGCCACTGAAGCTTTCTTT
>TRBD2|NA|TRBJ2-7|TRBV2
CASSTGLAIYEQYF
TGTGCCAGCAGTACTGGACTAGCCATCTACGAGCAGTACTTC
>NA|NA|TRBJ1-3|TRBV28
CASSPTSSPWEPEDSGNTIYF
TGTGCCAGCAGTCCAACCTCGTCCCCATGGGAGCCCGAAGACTCTGGAAACACCATATATTTT
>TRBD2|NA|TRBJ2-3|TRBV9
CASSARQAGLAGDTQYF
TGTGCCAGCAGCGCCAGACAGGCGGGACTAGCGGGAGATACGCAGTATTTT
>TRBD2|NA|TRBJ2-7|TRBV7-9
CASSLGLAGGEQYF
TGTGCCAGCAGCCTTGGACTAGCGGGAGGCGAGCAGTACTTC
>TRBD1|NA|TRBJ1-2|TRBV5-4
CASSLAPTGALTNYGYTF
TGTGCCAGCAGCTTGGCTCCGACAGGGGCTTTGACTAACTATGGCTACACCTTC
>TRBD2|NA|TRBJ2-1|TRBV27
CASRETVAGGTNEQFF
TGTGCCAGCAGGGAGACGGTAGCGGGAGGGACCAATGAGCAGTTCTTC
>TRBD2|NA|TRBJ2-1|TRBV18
CASSPPGRASNEQFF
TGTGCCAGCTCACCACCCGGGAGGGCCTCCAATGAGCAGTTCTTC
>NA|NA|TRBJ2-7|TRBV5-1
CASSVGGLSSYEQYF
TGCGCCAGCAGCGTCGGCGGGCTTAGCTCCTACGAGCAGTACTTC
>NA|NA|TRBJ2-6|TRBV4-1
CASSPRQLSGANVLTF
TGCGCCAGCAGCCCGAGACAGCTCTCTGGGGCCAACGTCCTGACTTTC
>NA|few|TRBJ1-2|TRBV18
CASSPDQGSGYGYTF
TGTGCCAGCTCACCCGACCAGGGGTCGGGCTATGGCTACACCTTC
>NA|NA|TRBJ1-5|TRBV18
CASSRAGVATQPQHF
TGTGCCAGCTCACGTGCCGGGGTGGCTACTCAGCCCCAGCATTTT
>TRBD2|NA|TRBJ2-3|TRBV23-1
CASSQSLLAGLARLGGTQYF
TGCGCCAGCAGTCAATCCTTACTAGCGGGTCTGGCTCGGCTCGGAGGTACGCAGTATTTT
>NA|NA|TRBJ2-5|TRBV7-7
CASSLRGTGETQYF
TGTGCCAGCAGCTTAAGGGGGACCGGGGAGACCCAGTACTTC
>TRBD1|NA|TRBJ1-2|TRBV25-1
CASSEGGDRDDGYTF
TGTGCCAGCAGTGAAGGCGGGGACAGGGATGATGGCTACACCTTC
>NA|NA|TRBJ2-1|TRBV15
CATSRDLGTAYNEQFF
TGTGCCACCAGCAGAGATTTGGGGACTGCCTACAATGAGCAGTTCTTC
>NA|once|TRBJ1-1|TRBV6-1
CASSSQGYNPREAFF
TGTGCCAGCAGTTCGCAGGGCTACAATCCGCGCGAAGCTTTCTTT
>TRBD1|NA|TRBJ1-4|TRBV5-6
CASSPGTGTEKLFF
TGTGCCAGCAGCCCCGGGACAGGCACCGAAAAACTGTTTTTT
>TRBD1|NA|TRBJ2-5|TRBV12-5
CASVPFAGTGGGETQYF
TGTGCTAGTGTACCTTTCGCCGGGACAGGGGGCGGAGAGACCCAGTACTTC
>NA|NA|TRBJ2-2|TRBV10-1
CASSDPGGTGELFF
TGCGCCAGCTCGGACCCCGGGGGCACCGGGGAGCTGTTTTTT
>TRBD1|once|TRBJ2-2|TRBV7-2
CASSRTGGGPGELFF
TGTGCCAGCAGCAGGACAGGGGGCGGTCCCGGGGAGCTGTTTTTT
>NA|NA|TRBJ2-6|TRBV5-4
CASSLVTGDGANVLTF
TGTGCCAGCAGCTTGGTTACGGGAGATGGGGCCAACGTCCTGACTTTC
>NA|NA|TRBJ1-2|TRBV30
CAWRLPGGEGYTF
TGTGCCTGGAGACTGCCGGGGGGGGAAGGCTACACCTTC
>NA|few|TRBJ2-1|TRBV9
CASSVGEGWVFDEQFF
TGTGCCAGCAGCGTAGGCGAGGGCTGGGTCTTCGATGAGCAGTTCTTC
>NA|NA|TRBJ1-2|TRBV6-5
CASSPEATYGYTF
TGTGCCAGCAGCCCGGAAGCGACCTATGGCTACACCTTC
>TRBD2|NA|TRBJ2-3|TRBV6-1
CASSGAGGPDTQYF
TGTGCCAGCAGTGGAGCGGGAGGGCCTGATACGCAGTATTTT
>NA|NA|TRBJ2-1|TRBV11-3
CASSLGRGDEQFF
TGTGCCAGCAGCCTAGGCAGGGGGGATGAGCAGTTCTTC
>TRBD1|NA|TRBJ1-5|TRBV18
CASSLSGTGGLQPQHF
TGTGCCAGCTCACTTTCCGGGACAGGGGGACTTCAGCCCCAGCATTTT
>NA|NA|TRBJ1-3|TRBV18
CASSPLGGAFSGNTIYF
TGTGCCAGCTCACCCCTCGGGGGGGCATTCTCTGGAAACACCATATATTTT